This T cell receptor (beta chain) was captured in a study of T cell responses to AZD1222 COVID-19 vaccine (dated by TCRdb to about 2021). Notes on the research overall: AZD1222 recipients whose second dose came at about 4 weeks and those whose second dose came at about 12 weeks were combined into one group, since spike-specific TCR depth and breadth did not differ between the two schedules. TCR sequencing covered roughly 230 trial participants: about 210 given two doses of AZD1222 and approximately 26 given two doses of MenACWY control vaccine. Trial participants were enrolled by age into 18-55, 56-69 and 70-plus year subgroups, with 148, 28 and 57 TCR-sequenced participants respectively. What the work shows at the level of the full study, not this receptor alone: Conclusions about previously exposed vaccinees are limited, since just five or six AZD1222 recipients were seropositive for SARS-CoV-2 at baseline. Participants were mostly white British and included more females than males, and it was suggested by the authors that clonal diversity may have been underestimated. Vaccine-associated CD4 TCRs spanned the whole spike protein, with dominant responses in regions 160-218 and 743-854. Epitopes outside the regions mutated in the B.1.351 and B.1.1.7 variants were reportedly recognized by nearly half of the unique spike-specific TCRs. Because no day 14 peak-response samples were available, the repertoires could be characterized only after the peak T cell response. The 56-69-year group was small, and its depth increase did not reach significance, likely because of low power. After two AZD1222 doses, spike-specific TCR breadth and depth were significantly higher than at day 0 and than in MenACWY recipients.

Sample time point, as interpreted from the label and publication: baseline before first vaccination. Vaccinee samples came from UK trials COV001 and COV002, including a single-blind randomized controlled phase 2/3 trial of AZD1222 (ChAdOx1 nCoV-19) in healthy adults. For TCRbeta chain sequencing, PBMC samples from trial participants were taken at day 0 and at day 28 after the second dose. The CDR3 goes from the cysteine to the phenylalanine over 14 residues. Only CDR3 DNA is held: 42 bases, read in frame from base 1. V was cut back by 5 bases and J by 3 bases, leaving a gap of 8 bases between them. The CDR1 and CDR2 encoded by the germline V gene (reference sequence) are SEHNR and FQNEAQ. The CDR3 regions of human TCRbeta chains were subjected to immunosequencing. The authors' pipeline ran thus. Repertoire TCRs were matched against a reference library of SARS-CoV-2-specific TCRs generated with the MIRA antigen-specificity platform. Breadth was defined as the fraction of unique TCRs that were SARS-CoV-2-associated. Depth was defined as the fraction of total T cells that were SARS-CoV-2-associated. Each spike-specific TCR was assigned to its reactive spike region and to a CD4 or CD8 class using the MIRA data. Log10-transformed breadth and depth values were compared by one-way ANOVA with Sidak's multiple comparisons tests. The source is immuneACCESS, and TCRdb retained only in-frame sequences with V and J called. Part of the clones is not carried over; for the studies checked, unresolved V genes explain less than half of this, and the remainder is unexplained. V and J calls and clone size are given by that table; D and trimming were obtained from the DNA. The sample table shows about 110,000 clones, and about 90% are seen once. The top ten clonotypes cover roughly 5.3% of the sample.

Turning to this clone: This receptor's antigen is unknown. No base quality values were provided; no much bigger clone lies one nucleotide off.

This sequence originates from an adult in good health. Material: peripheral blood, obtained on day 0 of AZD1222 vaccination. The chain links TRBV7-9 with TRBJ1-6, with the D segment identity uncertain. The CDR3 corresponds to CASSPGNYNSPLHF. Here is the DNA: TGTGCCAGCAGCCCCGGGAACTATAATTCACCCCTCCACTTT.